This TCR beta chain was recovered during a study of T cell responses to AZD1222 COVID-19 vaccine. Generated by immunoSEQ multiplex PCR, the TCRdb table keeps only in-frame clones and is missing some. Among some 96,000 clones, under 90% were seen once, and the ten largest hold around 2%. This CDR3 contains 17 residues. General observations from the study: Reports indicate that nearly half of spike-specific TCRs are directed at unmutated variant regions.

As for this clone: Its antigen is not known.

This sequence was found in an adult in good health. This specimen was peripheral blood, taken on day 0 of AZD1222 vaccination. The chain couples TRBV21-1 to TRBJ2-7. TRBV21-1 constitutes a pseudogene. The CDR3 DNA reads TGTGCCAGCAGCGGGTCCAGGGACCGATGTCTCTCCTACGAGCAGTACTTC. Amino acids: CASSGSRDRCLSYEQYF.